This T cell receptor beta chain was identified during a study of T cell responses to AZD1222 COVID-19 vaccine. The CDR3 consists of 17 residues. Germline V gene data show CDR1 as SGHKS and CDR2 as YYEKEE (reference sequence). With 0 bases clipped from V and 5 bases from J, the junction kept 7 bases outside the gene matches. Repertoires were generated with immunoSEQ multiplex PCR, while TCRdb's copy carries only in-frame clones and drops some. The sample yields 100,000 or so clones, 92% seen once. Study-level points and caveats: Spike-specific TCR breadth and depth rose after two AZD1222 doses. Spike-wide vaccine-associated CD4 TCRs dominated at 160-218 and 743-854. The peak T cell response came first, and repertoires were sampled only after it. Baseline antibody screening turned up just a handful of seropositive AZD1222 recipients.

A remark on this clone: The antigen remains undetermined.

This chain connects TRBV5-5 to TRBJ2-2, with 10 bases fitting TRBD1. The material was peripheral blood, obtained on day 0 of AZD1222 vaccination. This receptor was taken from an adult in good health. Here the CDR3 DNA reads TGTGCCAGCAGCTTGGCGGGACAGGGGATGGGAACCGGGGAGCTGTTTTTT. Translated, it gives CASSLAGQGMGTGELFF.